The clone carrying this T cell receptor (beta chain) was picked up many times. The target antigen is unknown. The sample contains more than one DNA sequence encoding this CDR3. Expressed TCRB transcripts were sequenced, since all the RNA that had been isolated was reverse transcribed. Sequencing was performed with immunoSEQ multiplex PCR; in TCRdb, only in-frame clones are kept and a portion is missing. The sample lists 300,000 or so clones, 7% to 10% occurring once. The sample originates from a study of beta chain features in type 1 diabetes. Study-level points and caveats: Researchers caution that PCR might favor shorter templates, equally among patients and controls. All four CD4+ subsets of Type 1 diabetes patients contained TCRB CDR3s that were moderately but significantly shorter. A greater similarity of naive, central memory and Treg TCRB repertoires was seen among patients than among healthy donors. Among type 1 diabetes patients, VDJ junctions had fewer insertions and more deletions.

The authors sorted CD4+ naive, central memory, regulatory and stem cell-like memory cells via CD45RO/CCR7/CD25/CD127/CD95/CD27. The sequenced material came from central memory CD4+ T cells from blood. The receptor was isolated from a man younger than 45 with type 1 diabetes.

CDR3 loop: CASSLDRGDTGELFF. CDR3 bases: TGCGCCAGCAGCTTGGACAGGGGAGACACCGGGGAGCTGTTTTTT. The rearrangement joins TRBV5-1 to TRBJ2-2; TRBD1 matches 7 bases. V was clipped by 0 bases and J by 3 bases; unmatched bases: 2. The CDR3 spans 15 residues. Germline-derived CDR1 and CDR2 are SGHRS and YFSETQ.